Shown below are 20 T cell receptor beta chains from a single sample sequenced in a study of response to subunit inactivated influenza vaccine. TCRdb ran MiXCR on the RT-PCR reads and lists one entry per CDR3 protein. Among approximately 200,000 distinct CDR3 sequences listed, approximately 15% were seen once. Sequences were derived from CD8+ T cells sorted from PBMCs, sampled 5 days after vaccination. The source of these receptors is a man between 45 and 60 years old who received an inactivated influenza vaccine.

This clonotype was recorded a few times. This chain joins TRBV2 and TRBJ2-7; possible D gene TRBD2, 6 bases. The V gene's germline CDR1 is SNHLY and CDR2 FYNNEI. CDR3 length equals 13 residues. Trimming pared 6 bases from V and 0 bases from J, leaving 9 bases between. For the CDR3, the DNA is TGTGCCAGCAGAGGGAGGAGCTCCTACGAGCAGTACTTC. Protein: CASRGRSSYEQYF.

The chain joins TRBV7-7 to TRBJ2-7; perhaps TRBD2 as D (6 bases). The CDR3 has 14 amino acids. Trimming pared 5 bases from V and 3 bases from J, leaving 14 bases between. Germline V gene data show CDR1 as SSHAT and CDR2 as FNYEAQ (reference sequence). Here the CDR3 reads CASSPRLGNYEQYF. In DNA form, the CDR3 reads TGTGCCAGCAGCCCCCGACTAGGAAACTACGAGCAGTACTTC. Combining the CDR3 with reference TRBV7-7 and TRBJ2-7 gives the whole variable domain GAGVSQSPRYKVTKRGQDVTLRCDPISSHATLYWYQQALGQGPEFLTYFNYEAQPDKSGLPSDRFSAERPEGSISTLTIQRTEQRDSAMYRCASSPRLGNYEQYFGPGTRLTVT.

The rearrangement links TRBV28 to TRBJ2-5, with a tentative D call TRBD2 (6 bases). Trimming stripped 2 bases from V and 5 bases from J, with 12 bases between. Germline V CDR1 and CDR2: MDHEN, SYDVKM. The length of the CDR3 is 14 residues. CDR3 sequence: CASSLPGASETQYF. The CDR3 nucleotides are TGTGCCAGCAGTTTACCGGGAGCCTCGGAGACCCAGTACTTC.

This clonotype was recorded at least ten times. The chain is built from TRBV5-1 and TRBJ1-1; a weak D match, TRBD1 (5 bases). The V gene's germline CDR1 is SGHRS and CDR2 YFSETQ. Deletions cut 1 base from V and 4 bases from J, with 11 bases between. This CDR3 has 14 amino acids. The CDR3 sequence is CASSLTRAGTEAFF. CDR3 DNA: TGCGCCAGCAGCTTGACCAGGGCGGGCACTGAAGCTTTCTTT.

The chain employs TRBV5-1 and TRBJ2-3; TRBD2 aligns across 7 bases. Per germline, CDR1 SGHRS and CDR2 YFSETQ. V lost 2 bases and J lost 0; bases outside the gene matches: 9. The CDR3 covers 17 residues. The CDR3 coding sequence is TGCGCCAGCAGCTTTGAGACACTAGCGTCTAGCACAGATACGCAGTATTTT. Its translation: CASSFETLASSTDTQYF.

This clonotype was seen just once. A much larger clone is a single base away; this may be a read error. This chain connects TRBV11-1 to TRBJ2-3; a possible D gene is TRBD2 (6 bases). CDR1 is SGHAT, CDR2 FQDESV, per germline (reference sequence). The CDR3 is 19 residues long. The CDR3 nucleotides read TGTGCCAGCAGCTCAACCCTAGTTGCCGGGGGTTCTAGCACAGGTACGCAGTATTTT. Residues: CASSSTLVAGGSSTGTQYF.

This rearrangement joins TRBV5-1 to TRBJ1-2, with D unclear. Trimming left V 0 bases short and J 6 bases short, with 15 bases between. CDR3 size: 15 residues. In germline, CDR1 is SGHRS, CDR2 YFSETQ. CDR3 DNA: TGCGCCAGCAGCTTGGCCATGGTAGGAGTGGATGGCTACACCTTC. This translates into CASSLAMVGVDGYTF.

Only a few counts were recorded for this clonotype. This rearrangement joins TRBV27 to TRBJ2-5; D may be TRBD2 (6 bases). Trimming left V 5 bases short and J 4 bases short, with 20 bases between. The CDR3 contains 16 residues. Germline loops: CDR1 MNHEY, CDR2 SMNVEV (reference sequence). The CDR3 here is CASSPWIGGTGETQYF. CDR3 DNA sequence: TGTGCCAGCAGTCCGTGGATCGGGGGAACGGGAGAGACCCAGTACTTC.

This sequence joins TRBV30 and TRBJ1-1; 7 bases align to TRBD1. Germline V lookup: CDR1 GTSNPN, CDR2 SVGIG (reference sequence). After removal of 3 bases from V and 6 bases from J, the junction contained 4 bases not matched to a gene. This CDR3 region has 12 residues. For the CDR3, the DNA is TGTGCCTGGAGGTGGGGGACAGCTGAAGCTTTCTTT. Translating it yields CAWRWGTAEAFF.

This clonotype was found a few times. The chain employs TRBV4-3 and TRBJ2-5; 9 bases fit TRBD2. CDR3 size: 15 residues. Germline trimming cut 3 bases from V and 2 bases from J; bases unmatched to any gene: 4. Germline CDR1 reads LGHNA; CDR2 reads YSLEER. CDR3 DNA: TGCGCCAGCAGCCATTCTAGCGGGATTCAAGAGACCCAGTACTTC. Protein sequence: CASSHSSGIQETQYF.

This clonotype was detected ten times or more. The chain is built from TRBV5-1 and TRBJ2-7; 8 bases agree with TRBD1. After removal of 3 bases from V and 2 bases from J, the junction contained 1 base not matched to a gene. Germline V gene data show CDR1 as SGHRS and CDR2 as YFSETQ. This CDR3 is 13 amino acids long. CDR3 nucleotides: TGCGCCAGCAGCTCGGACAGGGCCTACGAGCAGTACTTC. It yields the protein CASSSDRAYEQYF. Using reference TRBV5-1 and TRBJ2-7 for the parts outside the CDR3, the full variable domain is KAGVTQTPRYLIKTRGQQVTLSCSPISGHRSVSWYQQTPGQGLQFLFEYFSETQRNKGNFPGRFSGRQFSNSRSEMNVSTLELGDSALYLCASSSDRAYEQYFGPGTRLTVT.

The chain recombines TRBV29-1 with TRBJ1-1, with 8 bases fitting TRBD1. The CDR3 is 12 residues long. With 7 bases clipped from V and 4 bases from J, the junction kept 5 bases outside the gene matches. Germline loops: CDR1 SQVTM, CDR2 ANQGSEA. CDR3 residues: CSGHRGATEAFF. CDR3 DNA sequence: TGCAGCGGTCACAGGGGGGCCACTGAAGCTTTCTTT.

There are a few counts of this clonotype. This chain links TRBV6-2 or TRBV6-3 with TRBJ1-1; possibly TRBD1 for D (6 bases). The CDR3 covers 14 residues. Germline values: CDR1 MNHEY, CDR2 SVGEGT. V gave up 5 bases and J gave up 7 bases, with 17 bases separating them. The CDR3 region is CASSPWRETGEAFF. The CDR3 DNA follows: TGTGCCAGCAGTCCATGGAGAGAGACAGGTGAAGCTTTCTTT.

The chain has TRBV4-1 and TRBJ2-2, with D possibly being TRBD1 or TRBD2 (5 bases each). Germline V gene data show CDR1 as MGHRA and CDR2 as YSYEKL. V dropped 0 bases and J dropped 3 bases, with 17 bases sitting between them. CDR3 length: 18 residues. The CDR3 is CASSQDLGSLGDTGELFF. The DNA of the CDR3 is TGCGCCAGCAGCCAAGATCTCGGGTCCTTGGGGGACACCGGGGAGCTGTTTTTT.

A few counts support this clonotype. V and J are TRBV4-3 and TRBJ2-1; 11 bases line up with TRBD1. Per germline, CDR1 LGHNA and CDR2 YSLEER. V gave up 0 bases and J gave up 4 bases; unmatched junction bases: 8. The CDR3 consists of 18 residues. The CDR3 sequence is CASSQELTGTGGYNEQFF. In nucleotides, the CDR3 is TGCGCCAGCAGCCAAGAACTCACCGGGACAGGGGGGTACAATGAGCAGTTCTTC.

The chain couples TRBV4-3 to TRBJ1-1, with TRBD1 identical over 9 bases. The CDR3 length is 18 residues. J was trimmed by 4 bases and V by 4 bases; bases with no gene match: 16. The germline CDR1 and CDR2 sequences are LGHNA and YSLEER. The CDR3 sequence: CASSPLTGGYTLATEAFF. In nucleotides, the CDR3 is TGCGCCAGCAGCCCTCTAACAGGGGGCTATACCCTGGCCACTGAAGCTTTCTTT.

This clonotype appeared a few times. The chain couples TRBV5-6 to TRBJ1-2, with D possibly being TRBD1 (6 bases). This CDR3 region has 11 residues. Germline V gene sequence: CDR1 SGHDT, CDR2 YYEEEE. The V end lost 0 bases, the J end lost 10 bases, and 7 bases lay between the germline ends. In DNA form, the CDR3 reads TGTGCCAGCAGCTTGGGACAGGTCTACACCTTC. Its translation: CASSLGQVYTF. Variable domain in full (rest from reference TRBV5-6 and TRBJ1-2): DAGVTQSPTHLIKTRGQQVTLRCSPKSGHDTVSWYQQALGQGPQFIFQYYEEEERQRGNFPDRFSGHQFPNYSSELNVNALLLGDSALYLCASSLGQVYTFGSGTRLTVV.

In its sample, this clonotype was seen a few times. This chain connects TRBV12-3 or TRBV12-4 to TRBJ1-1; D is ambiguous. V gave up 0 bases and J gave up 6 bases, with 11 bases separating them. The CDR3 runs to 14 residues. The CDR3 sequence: CASSLAGPRAEAFF. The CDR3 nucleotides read TGTGCCAGCAGTTTAGCCGGCCCTAGAGCTGAAGCTTTCTTT.

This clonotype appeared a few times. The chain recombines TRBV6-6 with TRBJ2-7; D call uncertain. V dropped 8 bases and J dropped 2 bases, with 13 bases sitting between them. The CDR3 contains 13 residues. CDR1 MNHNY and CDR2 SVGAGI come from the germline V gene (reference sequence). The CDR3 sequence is CASGTDPAYEQYF. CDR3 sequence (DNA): TGTGCCAGCGGAACGGACCCAGCCTACGAGCAGTACTTC.

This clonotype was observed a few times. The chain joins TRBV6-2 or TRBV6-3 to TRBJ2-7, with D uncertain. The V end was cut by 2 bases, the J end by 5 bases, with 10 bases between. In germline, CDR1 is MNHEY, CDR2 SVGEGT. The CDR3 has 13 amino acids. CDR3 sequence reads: CASSYGYRDEQYF. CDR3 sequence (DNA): TGTGCCAGCAGTTACGGCTATAGGGACGAGCAGTACTTC.